Here is one T cell receptor beta chain with its context. The source of the sample is a study of shared T cell receptors in the human thymus. The germline V gene has CDR1 MNHEY and CDR2 SMNVEV (reference sequence). This CDR3 is 15 amino acids long. The V and J ends lost 7 bases and 4 bases respectively, with 17 bases between them. The data were produced by immunoSEQ multiplex PCR, yet TCRdb's version contains in-frame clones alone and is incomplete. Of hundreds of thousands of clones in the sample, roughly 94% were seen once. This chain joins TRBV27 and TRBJ2-4, with a possible D match to TRBD1 (6 bases). The material sequenced was thymocytes. This TCR was recovered from a human donor. The CDR3: CASKPQGWGKNIQYF. DNA for the CDR3: TGTGCCAGCAAGCCCCAGGGGTGGGGGAAAAACATTCAGTACTTC.